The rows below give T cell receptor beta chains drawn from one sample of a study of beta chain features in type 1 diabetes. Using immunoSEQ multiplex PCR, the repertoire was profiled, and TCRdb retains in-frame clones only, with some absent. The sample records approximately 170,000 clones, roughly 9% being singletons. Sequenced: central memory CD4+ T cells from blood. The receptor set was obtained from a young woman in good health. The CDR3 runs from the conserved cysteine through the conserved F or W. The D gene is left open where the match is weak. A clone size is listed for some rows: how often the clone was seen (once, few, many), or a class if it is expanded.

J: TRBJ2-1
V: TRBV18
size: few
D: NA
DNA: TGTGCCAGCTCACCAGGCAGGGCCAATGAGCAGTTCTTC
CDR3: CASSPGRANEQFF

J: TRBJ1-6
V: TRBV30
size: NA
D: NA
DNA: TGTGCCTCTAACCCGGGGTCCTATAATTCACCCCTCCACTTT
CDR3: CASNPGSYNSPLHF

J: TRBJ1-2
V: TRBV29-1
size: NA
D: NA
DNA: TGCAGCGTTGGGGGGGACTCACTGAACTATGGCTACACCTTC
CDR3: CSVGGDSLNYGYTF

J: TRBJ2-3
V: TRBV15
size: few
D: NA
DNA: TGTGCCACCAGCAGAGTTCGAGGGGGGGCGCAGTATTTT
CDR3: CATSRVRGGAQYF

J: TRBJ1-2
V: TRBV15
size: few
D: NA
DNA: TGTGCCACCAGCAGAGATCTGGGGCAGCATATAGCTAACTATGGCTACACCTTC
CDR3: CATSRDLGQHIANYGYTF

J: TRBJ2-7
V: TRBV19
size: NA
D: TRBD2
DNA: TGTGCCAGTAGTCCCCGTAGCGGGCAGAGCTCCTACGAGCAGTACTTC
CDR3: CASSPRSGQSSYEQYF

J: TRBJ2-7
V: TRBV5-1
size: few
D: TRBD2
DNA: TGCGCCAGCAGGGTTAGCGGGGGGATTTACGAGCAGTACTTC
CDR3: CASRVSGGIYEQYF

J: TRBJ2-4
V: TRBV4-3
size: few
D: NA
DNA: TGCGCCAGCAGCCAAGAATCTACGATAGCCAAAAACATTCAGTACTTC
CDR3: CASSQESTIAKNIQYF

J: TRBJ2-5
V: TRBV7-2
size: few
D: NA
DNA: TGTGCCAGCGCCCGGGGTCGAGAGACCCAGTACTTC
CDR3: CASARGRETQYF

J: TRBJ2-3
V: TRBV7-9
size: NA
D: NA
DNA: TGTGCCAGCAGCCGCTTCCGGCGGGGGCAGGGAGATACGCAGTATTTT
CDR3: CASSRFRRGQGDTQYF

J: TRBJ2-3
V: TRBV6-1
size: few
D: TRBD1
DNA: TGTGCCAGCAGTGATACCAGGGGGCGCGGAGATACGCAGTATTTT
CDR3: CASSDTRGRGDTQYF

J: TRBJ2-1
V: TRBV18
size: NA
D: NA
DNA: TGTGCCAGCTCACCACCGCACCTCTCCTCGAGAAATGAGCAGTTCTTC
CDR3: CASSPPHLSSRNEQFF

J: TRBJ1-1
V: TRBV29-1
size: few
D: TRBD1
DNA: TGCAGCGTTGACGGGACAGGGGGGGGAAACACTGAAGCTTTCTTT
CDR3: CSVDGTGGGNTEAFF

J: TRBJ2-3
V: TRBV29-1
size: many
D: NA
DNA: TGCAGCGTAAACCACAGGGATGGCACAGATACGCAGTATTTT
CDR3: CSVNHRDGTDTQYF

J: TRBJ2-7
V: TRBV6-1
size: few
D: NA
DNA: TGTGCCAGCAGCCAATCCGGGCCCCCGGGGGAGCAGTACTTC
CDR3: CASSQSGPPGEQYF

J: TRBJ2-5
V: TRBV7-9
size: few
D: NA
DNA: TGTGCCAGCAGCGGCCGCCAGGAGACCCAGTACTTC
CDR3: CASSGRQETQYF

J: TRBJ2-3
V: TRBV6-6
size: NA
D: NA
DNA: TGTGCCAGCCATACCTCGGGCGGGGTATCGGATACGCAGTATTTT
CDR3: CASHTSGGVSDTQYF

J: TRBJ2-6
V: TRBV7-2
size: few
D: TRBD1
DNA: TGTGCCAGCAGGCCGGGGGTTGGCAGGGGGCTCTCTGGGGCCAACGTCCTGACTTTC
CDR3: CASRPGVGRGLSGANVLTF

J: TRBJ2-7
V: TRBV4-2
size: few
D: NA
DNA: TGTGCCAGCAGCCAAGAAGGCGGACAAACAGGGGAGCAGTACTTC
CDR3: CASSQEGGQTGEQYF

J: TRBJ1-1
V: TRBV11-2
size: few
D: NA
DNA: TGTGCCAGCGCTTCCGGGATTGAAGCTTTCTTT
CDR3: CASASGIEAFF

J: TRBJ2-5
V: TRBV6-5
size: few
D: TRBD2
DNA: TGTGCCAGCAGCGACTCGGGGGGAGGAGAGACCCAGTACTTC
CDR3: CASSDSGGGETQYF

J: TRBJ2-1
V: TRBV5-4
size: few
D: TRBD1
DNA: TGTGCCAGCAGCTTGCTTGCGACAGGGGGCAACAATGAGCAGTTCTTC
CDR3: CASSLLATGGNNEQFF

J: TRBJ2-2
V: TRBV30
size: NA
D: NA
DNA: TGTGCCTGGAGTGGACAAGGGGTCGGGGAGCTGTTTTTT
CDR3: CAWSGQGVGELFF

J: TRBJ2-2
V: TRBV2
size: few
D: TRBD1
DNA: TGTGCCAGCAGTGAGGGACAGTACCGGGAGCTGTTTTTT
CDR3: CASSEGQYRELFF

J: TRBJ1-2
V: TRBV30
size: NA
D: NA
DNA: TGTGCCTGGAGTGTGTCTACCAGGGAAAGTGGCTACACCTTC
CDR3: CAWSVSTRESGYTF

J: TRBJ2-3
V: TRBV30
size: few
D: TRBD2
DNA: TGTGCCTGGACCGCGGGACTAGCGGGGGTTCTAGCTACGCAGTATTTT
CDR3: CAWTAGLAGVLATQYF

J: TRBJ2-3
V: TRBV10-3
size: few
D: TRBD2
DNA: TGTGCCATCAGTGAGATGACTAGCGGAAGCACAGATACGCAGTATTTT
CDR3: CAISEMTSGSTDTQYF

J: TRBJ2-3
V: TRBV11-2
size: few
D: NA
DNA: TGTGCCAGCAGCTTAGAAATCGACAGTACTAGCACAGATACGCAGTATTTT
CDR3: CASSLEIDSTSTDTQYF

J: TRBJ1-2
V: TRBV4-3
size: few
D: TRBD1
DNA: TGCGCCAGCAGCCAAGGACAGGGACCGATCTATGGCTACACCTTC
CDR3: CASSQGQGPIYGYTF

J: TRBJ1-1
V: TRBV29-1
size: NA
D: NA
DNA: TGCAGCGTTACACAGGGGAACACTGAAGCTTTCTTT
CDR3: CSVTQGNTEAFF

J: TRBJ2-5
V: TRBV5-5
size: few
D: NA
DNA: TGTGCCAGCAGCTTGTCAGCGGAACGAGAGACCCAGTACTTC
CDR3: CASSLSAERETQYF

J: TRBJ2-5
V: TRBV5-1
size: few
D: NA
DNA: TGCGCCAGCAGCATGGAAGGTGGGCAACAAGAGACCCAGTACTTC
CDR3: CASSMEGGQQETQYF

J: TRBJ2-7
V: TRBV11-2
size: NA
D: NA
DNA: TGTGCCAGCAGCACCCGGACAGTTACCTACGAGCAGTACTTC
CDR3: CASSTRTVTYEQYF